This TCR beta chain was recovered during a study of blood T cell repertoires in COVID-19. CDR1 and CDR2 (germline): LNHDA, SQIVND (reference sequence). V gave up 5 bases and J gave up 2 bases, with 13 bases separating them. This CDR3 has 15 amino acids. Clones were read by immunoSEQ multiplex PCR, and TCRdb kept only the in-frame ones, dropping some. The data hold 30,000 to 40,000 clones, with roughly 80% observed a single time. The chain is built from TRBV19 and TRBJ2-1; D gene uncertain. What was sequenced was peripheral blood. The receptor's source is a man in his 70s with COVID-19, enrolled during active disease. The CDR3 DNA reads as TGTGCCAGTAGTTCCCGAGAAGTCGCCTACAATGAGCAGTTCTTC. This codes for CASSSREVAYNEQFF. Full variable domain (remainder filled in from reference TRBV19 and TRBJ2-1): DGGITQSPKYLFRKEGQNVTLSCEQNLNHDAMYWYRQDPGQGLRLIYYSQIVNDFQKGDIAEGYSVSREKKESFPLTVTSAQKNPTAFYLCASSSREVAYNEQFFGPGTRLTVL.